This TCR beta chain was documented in a study of T cells in localized non-small cell lung cancer. Regarding the study as a whole: A raised T cell density in blood coincided with lengthier overall survival. T cell clonality was highest in uninvolved adjacent lung, above tumor.

Turning to this clone: Its antigen remains unidentified.

Method: immunoSEQ multiplex PCR; TCRdb's copy keeps in-frame clones and lacks some. Of more than 100,000 clones listed, roughly nine tenths are singletons. Unmatched junction bases numbered 7, after V lost 2 bases and J lost 5 bases. CDR3 length: 15 amino acids. Per germline, CDR1 SGDLS and CDR2 YYNGEE. J is TRBJ2-5 and V is TRBV9; 9 nucleotides line up with TRBD2. The sample in question was peripheral blood, obtained before any cancer treatment. The sequence was obtained from a female donor older than 55 with stage I lung adenocarcinoma. The CDR3 reads CASSVLAGGVETQYF. The CDR3 DNA is TGTGCCAGCAGCGTTCTTGCGGGAGGGGTGGAGACCCAGTACTTC.